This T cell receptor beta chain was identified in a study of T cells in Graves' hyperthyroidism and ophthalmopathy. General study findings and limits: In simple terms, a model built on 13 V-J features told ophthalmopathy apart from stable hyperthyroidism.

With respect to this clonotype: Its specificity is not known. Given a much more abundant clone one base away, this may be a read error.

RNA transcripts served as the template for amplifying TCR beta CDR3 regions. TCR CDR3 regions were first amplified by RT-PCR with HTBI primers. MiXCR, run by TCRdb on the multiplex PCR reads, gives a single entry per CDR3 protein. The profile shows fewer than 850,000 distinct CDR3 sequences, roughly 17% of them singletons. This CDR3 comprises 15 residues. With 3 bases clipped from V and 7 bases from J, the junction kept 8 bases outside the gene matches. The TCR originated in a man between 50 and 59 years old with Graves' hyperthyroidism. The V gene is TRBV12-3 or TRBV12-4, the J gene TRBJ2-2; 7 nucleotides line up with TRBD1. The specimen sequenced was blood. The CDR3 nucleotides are TGTGCCAGCAGTTTTGAGACAGGGCTTGTCGGGGAGCTGTTTTTT. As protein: CASSFETGLVGELFF.